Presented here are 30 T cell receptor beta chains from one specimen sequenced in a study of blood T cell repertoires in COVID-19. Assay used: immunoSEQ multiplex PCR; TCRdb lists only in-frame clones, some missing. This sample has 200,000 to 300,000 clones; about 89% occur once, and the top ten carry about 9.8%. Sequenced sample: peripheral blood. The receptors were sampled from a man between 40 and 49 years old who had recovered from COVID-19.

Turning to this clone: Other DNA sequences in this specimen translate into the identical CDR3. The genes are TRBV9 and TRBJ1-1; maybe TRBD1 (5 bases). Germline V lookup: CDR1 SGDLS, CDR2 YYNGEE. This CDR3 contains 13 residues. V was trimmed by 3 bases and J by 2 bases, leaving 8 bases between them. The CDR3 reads CASSGTPNTEAFF. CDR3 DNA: TGTGCCAGCAGCGGGACACCTAACACTGAAGCTTTCTTT. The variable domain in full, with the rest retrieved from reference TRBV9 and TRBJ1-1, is DSGVTQTPKHLITATGQRVTLRCSPRSGDLSVYWYQQSLDQGLQFLIQYYNGEERAKGNILERFSAQQFPDLHSELNLSSLELGDSALYFCASSGTPNTEAFFGQGTRLTVV.

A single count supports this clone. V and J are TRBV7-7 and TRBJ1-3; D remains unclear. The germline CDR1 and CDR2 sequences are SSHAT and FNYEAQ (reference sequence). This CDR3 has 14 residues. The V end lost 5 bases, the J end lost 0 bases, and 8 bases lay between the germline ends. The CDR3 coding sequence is TGTGCCAGCAGCGCGGGTCGCTCTGGAAACACCATATATTTT. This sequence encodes CASSAGRSGNTIYF.

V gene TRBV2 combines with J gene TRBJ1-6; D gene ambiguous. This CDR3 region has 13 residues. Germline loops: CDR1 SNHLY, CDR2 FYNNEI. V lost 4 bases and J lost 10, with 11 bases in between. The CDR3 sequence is CASSAEEHSPLHF. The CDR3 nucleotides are TGTGCCAGCAGTGCAGAGGAACACTCACCCCTCCACTTT.

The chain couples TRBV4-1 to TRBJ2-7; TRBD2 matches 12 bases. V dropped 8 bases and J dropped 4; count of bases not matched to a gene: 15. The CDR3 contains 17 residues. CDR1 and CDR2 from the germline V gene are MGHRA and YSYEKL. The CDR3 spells CASALRLAGEFFYEQYF. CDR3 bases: TGCGCCAGCGCGCTACGACTAGCGGGAGAGTTTTTTTACGAGCAGTACTTC.

In DNA, the CDR3 is TGTGCCAGCAGCCAGGGACAGGGGGCGGGAGAGACCCAGTACTTC. Its translation: CASSQGQGAGETQYF. This sequence joins TRBV11-3 and TRBJ2-5, with TRBD1 matching 12 bases. This CDR3 contains 15 residues. CDR1 is SGHNT and CDR2 is YENEEA in the germline V gene. V was clipped by 5 bases and J by 4 bases; unmatched bases: 5.

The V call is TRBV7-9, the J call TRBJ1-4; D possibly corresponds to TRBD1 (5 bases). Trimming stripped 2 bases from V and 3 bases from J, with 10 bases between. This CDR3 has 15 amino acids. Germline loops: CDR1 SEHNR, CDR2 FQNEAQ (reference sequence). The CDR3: CASSLLEGSNEKLFF. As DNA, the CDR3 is TGTGCCAGCAGCTTACTGGAGGGGTCTAATGAAAAACTGTTTTTT. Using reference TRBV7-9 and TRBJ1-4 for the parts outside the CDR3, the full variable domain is DTGVSQNPRHKITKRGQNVTFRCDPISEHNRLYWYRQTLGQGPEFLTYFQNEAQLEKSRLLSDRFSAERPKGSFSTLEIQRTEQGDSAMYLCASSLLEGSNEKLFFGSGTQLSVL.

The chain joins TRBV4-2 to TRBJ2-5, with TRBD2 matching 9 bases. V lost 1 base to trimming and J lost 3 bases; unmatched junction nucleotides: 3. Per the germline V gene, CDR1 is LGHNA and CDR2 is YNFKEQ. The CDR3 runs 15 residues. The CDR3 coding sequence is TGTGCCAGCAGCCAAGTGGCTAGCGGGGAAGAGACCCAGTACTTC. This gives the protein CASSQVASGEETQYF.

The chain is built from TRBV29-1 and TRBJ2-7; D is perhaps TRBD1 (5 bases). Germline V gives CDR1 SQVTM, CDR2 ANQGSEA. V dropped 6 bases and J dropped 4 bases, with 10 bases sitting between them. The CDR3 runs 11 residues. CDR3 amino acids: CSVKGAYEQYF. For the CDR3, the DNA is TGCAGCGTAAAAGGGGCGTACGAGCAGTACTTC.

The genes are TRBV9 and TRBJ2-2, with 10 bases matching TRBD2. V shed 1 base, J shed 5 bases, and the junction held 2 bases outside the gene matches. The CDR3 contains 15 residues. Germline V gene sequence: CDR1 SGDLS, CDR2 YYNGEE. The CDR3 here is CASSVLAGATGELFF. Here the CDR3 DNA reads TGTGCCAGCAGCGTACTAGCGGGAGCAACCGGGGAGCTGTTTTTT.

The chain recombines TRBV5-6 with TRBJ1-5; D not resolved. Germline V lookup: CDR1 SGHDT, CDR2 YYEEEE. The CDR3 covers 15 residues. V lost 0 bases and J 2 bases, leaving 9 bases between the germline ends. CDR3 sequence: CASSLGQERNQPQHF. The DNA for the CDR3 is TGTGCCAGCAGCTTGGGGCAGGAACGCAATCAGCCCCAGCATTTT.

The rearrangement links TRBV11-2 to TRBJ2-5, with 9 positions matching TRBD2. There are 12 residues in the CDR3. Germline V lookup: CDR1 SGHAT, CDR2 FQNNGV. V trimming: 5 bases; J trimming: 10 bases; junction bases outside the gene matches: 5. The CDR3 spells CASSLQRGDQYF. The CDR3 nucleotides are TGTGCCAGCAGCCTCCAGCGGGGGGACCAGTACTTC.

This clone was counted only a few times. DNA of the CDR3: TGTGCCAGTGGGACTAGCGGGAGGTTTGGCAATGAGCAGTTCTTC. Amino acid sequence: CASGTSGRFGNEQFF. The V and J genes are TRBV28 and TRBJ2-1; 15 nucleotides agree with TRBD2. The length of the CDR3 is 15 residues. After removal of 9 bases from V and 6 bases from J, the junction contained 6 bases not matched to a gene. Germline V gives CDR1 MDHEN, CDR2 SYDVKM.

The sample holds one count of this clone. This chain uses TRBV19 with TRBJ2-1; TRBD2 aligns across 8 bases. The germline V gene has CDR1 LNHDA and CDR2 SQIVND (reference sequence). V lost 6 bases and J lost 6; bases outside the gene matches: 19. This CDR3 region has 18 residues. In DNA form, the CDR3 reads TGTGCCAGTAGCCTCCGGGGGGTCCAGCGGGAGTATGGCAATGAGCAGTTCTTC. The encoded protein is CASSLRGVQREYGNEQFF.

CDR3 protein: CSASSGSYEQYF. CDR3 nucleotides: TGCAGTGCTAGTAGCGGCTCCTACGAGCAGTACTTC. V and J are TRBV20-1 and TRBJ2-7, with D possibly matching TRBD2 (6 bases). Trimming removed 3 bases from V and 0 bases from J, with 6 bases in between. The germline V gene has CDR1 DFQATT and CDR2 SNEGSKA (reference sequence). This CDR3 spans 12 amino acids.

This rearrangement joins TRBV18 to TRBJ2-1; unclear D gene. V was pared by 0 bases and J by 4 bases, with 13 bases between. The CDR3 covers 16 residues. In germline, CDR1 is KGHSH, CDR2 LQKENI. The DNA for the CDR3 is TGTGCCAGCTCACCACCGTTGGCGGAACCTTACAATGAGCAGTTCTTC. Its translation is CASSPPLAEPYNEQFF.

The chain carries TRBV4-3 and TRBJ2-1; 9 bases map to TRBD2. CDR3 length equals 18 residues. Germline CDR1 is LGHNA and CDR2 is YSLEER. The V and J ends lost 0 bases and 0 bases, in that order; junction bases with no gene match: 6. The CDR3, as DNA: TGCGCCAGCAGCCAAGATGAACTAGCGGGTTTCTCCTACAATGAGCAGTTCTTC. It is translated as CASSQDELAGFSYNEQFF.

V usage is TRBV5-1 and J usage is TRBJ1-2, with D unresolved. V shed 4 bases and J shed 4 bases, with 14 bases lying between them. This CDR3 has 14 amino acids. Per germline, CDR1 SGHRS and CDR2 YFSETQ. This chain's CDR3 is CASSLGKGGYGYTF. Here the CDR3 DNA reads TGCGCCAGCAGCCTGGGCAAGGGAGGCTATGGCTACACCTTC.

CDR3 protein: CASSLASRTSRFPQETQYF. The CDR3 DNA is TGTGCCAGCAGCTTAGCCAGTCGGACTAGTCGTTTCCCCCAAGAGACCCAGTACTTC. The chain combines TRBV7-2 with TRBJ2-5; 7 bases align to TRBD2. V was pared by 0 bases and J by 1 base, with 14 bases of the junction left unmatched. CDR3 size: 19 residues. The germline CDR1 and CDR2 sequences are SGHTA and FQGNSA.

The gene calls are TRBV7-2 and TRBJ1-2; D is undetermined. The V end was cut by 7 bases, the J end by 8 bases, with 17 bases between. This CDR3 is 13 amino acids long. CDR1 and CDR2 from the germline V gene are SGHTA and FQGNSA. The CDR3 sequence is CASTSRPARGYTF. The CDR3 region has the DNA TGTGCCAGCACCTCGCGACCCGCGCGGGGCTACACCTTC.

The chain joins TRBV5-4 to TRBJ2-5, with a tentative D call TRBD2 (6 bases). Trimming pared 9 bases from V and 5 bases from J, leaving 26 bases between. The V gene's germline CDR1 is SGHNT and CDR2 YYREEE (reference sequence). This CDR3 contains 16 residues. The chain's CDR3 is CATTTQLPGLKETQYF. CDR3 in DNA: TGTGCCACAACCACCCAGCTCCCGGGACTTAAGGAGACCCAGTACTTC.

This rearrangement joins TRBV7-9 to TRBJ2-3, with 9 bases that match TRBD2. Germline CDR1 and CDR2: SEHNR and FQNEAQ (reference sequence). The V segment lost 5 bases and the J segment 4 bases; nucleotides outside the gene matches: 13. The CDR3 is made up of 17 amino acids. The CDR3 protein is CASSRPGLAVYSDTQYF. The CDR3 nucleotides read TGTGCCAGCAGCCGACCGGGACTAGCAGTGTACTCAGATACGCAGTATTTT.

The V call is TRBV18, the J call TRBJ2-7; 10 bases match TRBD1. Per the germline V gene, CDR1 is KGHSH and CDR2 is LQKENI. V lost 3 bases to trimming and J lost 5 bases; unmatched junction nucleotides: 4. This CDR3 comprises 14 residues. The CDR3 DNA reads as TGTGCCAGCTCACCGGGACAGGGGTGGCACGAGCAGTACTTC. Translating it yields CASSPGQGWHEQYF.

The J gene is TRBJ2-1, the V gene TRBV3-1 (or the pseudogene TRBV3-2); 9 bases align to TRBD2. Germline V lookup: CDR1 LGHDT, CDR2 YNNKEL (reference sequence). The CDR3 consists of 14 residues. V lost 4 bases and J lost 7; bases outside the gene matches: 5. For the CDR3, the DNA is TGTGCCAGCAGCCCTGGACTAGCGCTGAATGAGCAGTTCTTC. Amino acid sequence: CASSPGLALNEQFF.

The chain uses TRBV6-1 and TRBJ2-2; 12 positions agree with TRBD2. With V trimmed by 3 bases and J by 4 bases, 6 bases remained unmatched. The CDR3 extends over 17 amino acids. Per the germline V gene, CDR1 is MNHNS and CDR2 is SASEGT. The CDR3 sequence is CASSDLAGGPGTGELFF. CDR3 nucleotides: TGTGCCAGCAGTGATCTAGCGGGAGGGCCCGGCACCGGGGAGCTGTTTTTT.

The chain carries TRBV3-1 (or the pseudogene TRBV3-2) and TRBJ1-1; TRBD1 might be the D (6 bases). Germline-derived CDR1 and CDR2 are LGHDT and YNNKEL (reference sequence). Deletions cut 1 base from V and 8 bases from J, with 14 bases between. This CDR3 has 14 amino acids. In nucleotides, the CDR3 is TGTGCCAGCAGCCAAGGTGGGGGGGCGTCGGAAGCTTTCTTT. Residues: CASSQGGGASEAFF.

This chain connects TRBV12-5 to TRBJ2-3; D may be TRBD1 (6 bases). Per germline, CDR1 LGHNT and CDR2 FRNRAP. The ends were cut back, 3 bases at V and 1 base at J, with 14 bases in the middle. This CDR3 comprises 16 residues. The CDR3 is CASGLGQLEGTDTQYF. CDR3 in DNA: TGTGCTAGTGGTTTAGGACAGTTAGAGGGCACAGATACGCAGTATTTT.

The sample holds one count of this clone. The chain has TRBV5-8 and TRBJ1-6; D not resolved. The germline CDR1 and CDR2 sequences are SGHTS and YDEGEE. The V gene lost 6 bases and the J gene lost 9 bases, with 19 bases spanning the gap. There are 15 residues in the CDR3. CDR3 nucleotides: TGTGCCAGCAACGAAGCGGCGTTTTGGAGTTCACCCCTCCACTTT. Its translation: CASNEAAFWSSPLHF.

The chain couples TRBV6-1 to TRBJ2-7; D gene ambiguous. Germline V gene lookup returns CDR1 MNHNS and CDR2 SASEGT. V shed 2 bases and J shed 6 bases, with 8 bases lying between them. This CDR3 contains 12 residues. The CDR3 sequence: CASSEWRSEQYF. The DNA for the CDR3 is TGTGCCAGCAGTGAATGGCGGTCCGAGCAGTACTTC.

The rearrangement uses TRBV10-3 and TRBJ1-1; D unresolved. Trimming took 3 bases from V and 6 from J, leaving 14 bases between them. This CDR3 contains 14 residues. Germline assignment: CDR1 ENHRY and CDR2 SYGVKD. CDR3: CAISEFRVDSEAFF. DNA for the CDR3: TGTGCCATCAGTGAATTCCGGGTTGATTCTGAAGCTTTCTTT.

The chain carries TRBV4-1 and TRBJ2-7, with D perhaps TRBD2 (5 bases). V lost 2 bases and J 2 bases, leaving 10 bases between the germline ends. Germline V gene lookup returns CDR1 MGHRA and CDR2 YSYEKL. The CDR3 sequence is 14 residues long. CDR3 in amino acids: CASSQYGGTYEQYF. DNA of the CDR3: TGCGCCAGCAGCCAATATGGAGGCACCTACGAGCAGTACTTC.